The clone carrying this TCR beta chain has ten or more counts. This specimen belongs to a study of T cell repertoires in cytomegalovirus infection. One entry per CDR3 protein, called by TCRdb with MiXCR from the reads. Of about 300,000 distinct CDR3 sequences in the sample, about 9.2% were seen once. Material: PBMCs. This clonotype was obtained from a human donor in good health (CMV status not recorded). Some clones in this sample may be carry-over from other donors' samples.

This CDR3 is CASSPRLREGGSYNEQFF. The CDR3, as DNA: TGTGCCAGCAGCCCCCGTCTTCGTGAGGGGGGGAGCTACAATGAGCAGTTCTTC. The chain links TRBV7-9 to TRBJ2-1; a possible D gene is TRBD2 (7 bases). CDR1 and CDR2 (germline): SEHNR, FQNEAQ (reference sequence). V shed 5 bases and J shed 3 bases, with 23 bases lying between them. The CDR3 is 18 amino acids.